The 10 T cell receptor beta chains reported below all come from one sample, sequenced in a study of cytomegalovirus exposure and HLA in healthy donors. Sequencing was performed with immunoSEQ multiplex PCR; in TCRdb, only in-frame clones are kept and a portion is missing. Of 200,000 or so clones detected, roughly 80% appear once; the ten largest clones hold more than 6.5%. Sequencing input: PBMCs. The receptors here all came from a man aged 18 to 29 in good health and CMV-seropositive.

The CDR3 is CASSAQGAGEQFF. CDR3 coding DNA: TGTGCCAGCAGCGCACAGGGAGCCGGTGAGCAGTTCTTC. The chain uses TRBV7-9 and TRBJ2-1; a weak D match, TRBD1 (6 bases). The length of the CDR3 is 13 residues. Trimming stripped 5 bases from V and 9 bases from J, with 14 bases between. Germline V gene lookup returns CDR1 SEHNR and CDR2 FQNEAQ (reference sequence).

The chain has TRBV21-1 and TRBJ2-6; the D call TRBD1 from the table was never checked on the DNA. TRBV21-1 is shown as a pseudogene. The CDR3 length is 18 residues. The CDR3 sequence: CASSKENRERSGANVLTF. The CDR3 region has the DNA TGTGCCAGCAGCAAAGAAAACAGGGAACGGTCTGGGGCCAACGTCCTGACTTTC.

This chain connects TRBV7-9 to TRBJ2-7; D is unclear. Germline V gives CDR1 SEHNR, CDR2 FQNEAQ (reference sequence). The CDR3 consists of 12 residues. The V end was cut by 5 bases, the J end by 1 base, with 6 bases between. The CDR3, as DNA: TGTGCCAGCAGCGCCTATTCCTACGAGCAGTACTTC. This translates into CASSAYSYEQYF. Filled out from reference TRBV7-9 and TRBJ2-7, the complete variable domain reads DTGVSQNPRHKITKRGQNVTFRCDPISEHNRLYWYRQTLGQGPEFLTYFQNEAQLEKSRLLSDRFSAERPKGSFSTLEIQRTEQGDSAMYLCASSAYSYEQYFGPGTRLTVT.

The gene calls are TRBV28 and TRBJ1-4, with D uncertain. From germline, CDR1 is MDHEN and CDR2 SYDVKM. V shed 5 bases and J shed 5 bases, with 12 bases lying between them. The CDR3 loop spans 14 amino acids. The CDR3 DNA is TGTGCCAGCAGTACATGGACGGGGAATGAAAAACTGTTTTTT. This codes for CASSTWTGNEKLFF.

In its sample, this clone was seen many times. The V call is TRBV19, the J call TRBJ2-7, with 7 bases that match TRBD2. This CDR3 spans 14 amino acids. CDR1 LNHDA and CDR2 SQIVND come from the germline V gene (reference sequence). V was clipped by 3 bases and J by 1 base; unmatched bases: 3. The CDR3 spells CASSMAGVSYEQYF. The DNA of the CDR3 is TGTGCCAGTAGTATGGCGGGAGTGTCCTACGAGCAGTACTTC.

V and J are TRBV14 and TRBJ2-1; 8 nucleotides align to TRBD2. The CDR3 length is 16 residues. Germline loops: CDR1 SGHDN, CDR2 FVKESK. Trimming cost V 1 base and J 4 bases; bases outside gene matches: 6. For the CDR3, the DNA is TGTGCCAGCAGCCAAGTGGCTAGCGGGTTATACAATGAGCAGTTCTTC. This gives the protein CASSQVASGLYNEQFF.

This chain connects TRBV6-5 to TRBJ1-3; 8 bases line up with TRBD1. The CDR3 extends over 16 amino acids. J lost 2 bases, V lost 0 bases, and 3 bases had no gene match. The germline V gene has CDR1 MNHEY and CDR2 SVGAGI. The DNA of the CDR3 is TGTGCCAGCAGTTACTCTACAGGGGGGGCTGGAAACACCATATATTTT. It is translated as CASSYSTGGAGNTIYF.

The chain recombines TRBV7-7 with TRBJ2-7; tentative D call: TRBD2 (6 bases). V was cut by 5 bases and J by 3 bases, with 14 bases left in between. Germline lookup yields CDR1 SSHAT and CDR2 FNYEAQ (reference sequence). The CDR3 is 14 residues long. In DNA form, the CDR3 reads TGTGCCAGCAGCCCCGCTAGCGAACTCTACGAGCAGTACTTC. Protein product: CASSPASELYEQYF.

V is TRBV29-1 and J is TRBJ1-1; 8 bases map to TRBD1. The CDR3 extends over 12 amino acids. Trimming cost V 7 bases and J 2 bases; bases outside gene matches: 3. The germline V gene encodes CDR1 SQVTM and CDR2 ANQGSEA. CDR3 bases: TGCAGCGCCGGACAGGGAAACACTGAAGCTTTCTTT. Amino acids: CSAGQGNTEAFF.

The J gene is TRBJ1-4, the V gene TRBV28; the match to TRBD1 covers 10 bases. This CDR3 region has 15 residues. Germline CDR1 and CDR2: MDHEN and SYDVKM. V gave up 4 bases and J gave up 8 bases; unmatched junction bases: 7. This CDR3 reads CASSSRDRGVEKLFF. The CDR3 DNA reads TGTGCCAGCAGTTCACGGGACAGGGGAGTCGAAAAACTGTTTTTT.